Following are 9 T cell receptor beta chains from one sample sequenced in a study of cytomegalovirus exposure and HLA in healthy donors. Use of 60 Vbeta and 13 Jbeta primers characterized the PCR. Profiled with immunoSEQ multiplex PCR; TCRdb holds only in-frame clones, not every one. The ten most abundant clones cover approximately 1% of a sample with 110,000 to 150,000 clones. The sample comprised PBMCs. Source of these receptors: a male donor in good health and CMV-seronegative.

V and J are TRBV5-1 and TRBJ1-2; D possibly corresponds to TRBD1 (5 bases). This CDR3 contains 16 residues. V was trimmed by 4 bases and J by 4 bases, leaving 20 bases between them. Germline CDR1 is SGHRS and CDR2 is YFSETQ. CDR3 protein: CASSIGLGVVSYGYTF. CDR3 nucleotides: TGCGCCAGCAGCATCGGTCTAGGGGTTGTTAGCTATGGCTACACCTTC.

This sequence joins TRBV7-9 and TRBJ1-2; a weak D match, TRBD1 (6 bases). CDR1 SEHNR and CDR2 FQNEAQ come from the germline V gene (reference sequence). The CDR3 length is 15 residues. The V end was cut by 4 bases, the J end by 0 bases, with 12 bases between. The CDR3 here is CASSSGTGPNYGYTF. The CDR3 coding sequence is TGTGCCAGCAGCTCCGGCACAGGGCCTAACTATGGCTACACCTTC.

The CDR3 region is CASNKGTEQYF. The DNA of the CDR3 is TGTGCCAGCAATAAAGGGACAGAGCAGTACTTC. The gene calls are TRBV27 and TRBJ2-7, with D possibly TRBD1 on 6 matching bases. Germline V gives CDR1 MNHEY, CDR2 SMNVEV (reference sequence). There are 11 residues in the CDR3. The V gene lost 7 bases and the J gene lost 7 bases, with 11 bases spanning the gap.

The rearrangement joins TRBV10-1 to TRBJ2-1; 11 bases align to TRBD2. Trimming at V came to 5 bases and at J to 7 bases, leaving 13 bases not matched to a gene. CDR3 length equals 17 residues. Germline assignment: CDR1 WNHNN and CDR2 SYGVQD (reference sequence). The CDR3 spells CASSTVAGGTSLNEQFF. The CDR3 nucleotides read TGCGCCAGCAGTACTGTAGCGGGAGGGACGTCTTTAAATGAGCAGTTCTTC.

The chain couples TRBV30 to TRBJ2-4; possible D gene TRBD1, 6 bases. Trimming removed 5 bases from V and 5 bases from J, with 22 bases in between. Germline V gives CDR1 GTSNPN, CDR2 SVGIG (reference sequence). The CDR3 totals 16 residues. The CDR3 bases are TGTGCCTGGTCACCGACGTGGCGACAGGTGGAAAACATTCAGTACTTC. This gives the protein CAWSPTWRQVENIQYF.

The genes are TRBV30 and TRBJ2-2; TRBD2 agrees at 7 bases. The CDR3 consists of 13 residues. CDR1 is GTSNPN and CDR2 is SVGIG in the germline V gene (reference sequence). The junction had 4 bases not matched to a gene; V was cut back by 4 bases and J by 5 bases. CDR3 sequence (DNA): TGTGCCTGGACCACGGGACTAACCGGGGAGCTGTTTTTT. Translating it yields CAWTTGLTGELFF.

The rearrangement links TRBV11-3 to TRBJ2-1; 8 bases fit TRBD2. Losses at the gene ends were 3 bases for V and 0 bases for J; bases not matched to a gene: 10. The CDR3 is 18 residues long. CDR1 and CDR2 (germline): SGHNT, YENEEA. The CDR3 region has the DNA TGTGCCAGCAGCTTTCTCGTTAATAGCGGGATCTCCTACAATGAGCAGTTCTTC. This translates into CASSFLVNSGISYNEQFF. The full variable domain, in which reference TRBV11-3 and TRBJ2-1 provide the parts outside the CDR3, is EAGVVQSPRYKIIEKKQPVAFWCNPISGHNTLYWYLQNLGQGPELLIRYENEEAVDDSQLPKDRFSAERLKGVDSTLKIQPAELGDSAVYLCASSFLVNSGISYNEQFFGPGTRLTVL.

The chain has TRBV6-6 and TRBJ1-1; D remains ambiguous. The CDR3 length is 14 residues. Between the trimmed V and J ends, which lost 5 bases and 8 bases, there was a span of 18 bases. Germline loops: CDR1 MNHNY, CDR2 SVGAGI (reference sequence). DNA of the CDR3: TGTGCCAGCAGTCGAGGGCCCCCTGGGAGGGAAGCTTTCTTT. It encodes CASSRGPPGREAFF.

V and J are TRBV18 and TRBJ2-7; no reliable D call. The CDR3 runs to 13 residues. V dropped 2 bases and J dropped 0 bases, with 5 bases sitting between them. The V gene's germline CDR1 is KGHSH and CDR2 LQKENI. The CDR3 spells CASSPTDSYEQYF. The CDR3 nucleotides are TGTGCCAGCTCACCAACAGACTCCTACGAGCAGTACTTC.